The source of this TCR beta chain is a study of shared clonotypes between healthy human individuals. Study-level background: A couple of women and three men aged 18 to 49 made up the donors. Three plates were used per donor for CD4 naive, three for CD4 memory, two for CD8 naive and one for CD8 memory.

This clone was seen more than once but under ten times. What it recognizes is unknown. The identical CDR3 is also encoded by other nucleotide sequences in the sample. There are 12 residues in the CDR3. CDR1 SGHAT and CDR2 FQNNGV come from the germline V gene. The germline V and J ends were trimmed by 1 base and 4 bases, with 5 bases remaining between them. Sequencing used immunoSEQ multiplex PCR; TCRdb keeps in-frame clones, though not all of them. The sample consists of around 88,000 clones, roughly three quarters of them appearing once. Donors comprised healthy HIV-negative adults lacking recent acute infections or vaccinations. General observations from the study: For naive CD4 cells, around 5.1% of clonotypes were shared across a few donors.

This receptor was identified in a man aged 30 to 45 in good health. Source material: memory CD8+ T cells sorted from blood. Subset specified: CD45RO+ cells pooled with CCR7-negative TemRA cells. The chain recombines TRBV11-2 with TRBJ2-7; the D is unclear. The CDR3 spells CASSLAGYEQYF. CDR3 in DNA: TGTGCCAGCAGCTTAGCAGGTTACGAGCAGTACTTC.